This TCR beta chain comes out of a study of OX40 agonist ivuxolimab in advanced cancers. Study details: Patients were treated with ivuxolimab, an agonistic anti-OX40 (CD134) antibody. Points from the study as a whole: The investigators did not determine what antigen specificity the expanded peripheral T cells had. Both CD4+ and CD8+ T cell populations in blood had undergone clonal expansion by week 6 at 0.1 to 3.0 mg/kg.

J lost 4 bases, V lost 6 bases, and 7 bases had no gene match. Germline V lookup: CDR1 SNHLY, CDR2 FYNNEI. The CDR3 covers 15 residues. A remark on this clone: Its antigen remains unidentified.

Autoimmune disease history or systemic immunosuppression barred patients. The protocol was immunoSEQ multiplex PCR, while the TCRdb copy is restricted to in-frame clones and leaves out a portion. The table has 41,000 or so clones, more than 70% seen once. The clonotype originates from an adult with an advanced solid tumor such as melanoma, head and neck, liver or kidney cancer. V and J are TRBV2 and TRBJ2-3; TRBD1 matches at 10 bases. The sample in question was CD4+ or CD8+ T cells sorted from blood, obtained in a trial of the OX40 agonist ivuxolimab. CDR3 protein: CASSPDRGLSDTQYF. The CDR3 region has the DNA TGTGCCAGCAGCCCAGACAGGGGGCTGTCAGATACGCAGTATTTT.